These T cell receptor beta chains were read from a single sample in a study of shared clonotypes between healthy human individuals. Sequencing used immunoSEQ multiplex PCR; TCRdb keeps in-frame clones, though not all of them. The table shows approximately 640,000 clones, with 55% to 75% occurring only once. The sequenced sample was memory CD4+ T cells sorted from blood. The source of these receptors is a woman aged 25 to 39 in good health. The CDR3 runs from the conserved cysteine through the conserved F or W. Each record gives: D gene, clone size, V gene, J gene, CDR3 DNA, CDR3 protein. The D gene is left open where the match is weak. Clone size is given for some rows only: seen once, a few or many times, or a class if the clone is expanded.

D: TRBD2; size: -; V: TRBV18; J: TRBJ2-5; DNA: TGTGCCAGCTCACCGGGCTCAGCGGGAGGAAGAGAGACCCAGTACTTC; CDR3: CASSPGSAGGRETQYF
D: -; size: -; V: TRBV19; J: TRBJ2-4; DNA: TGTGCCAGTAGCATAACCGGAGGGGGCGCGGCCAAAAACATTCAGTACTTC; CDR3: CASSITGGGAAKNIQYF
D: TRBD1; size: -; V: TRBV28; J: TRBJ2-7; DNA: TGTGCCAGCGGTGACAGGGATGACGAGCAGTACTTC; CDR3: CASGDRDDEQYF
D: -; size: -; V: TRBV18; J: TRBJ1-5; DNA: TGTGCCAGCTCCCCCGGGGAGGGGACTGTTCAGCCCCAGCATTTT; CDR3: CASSPGEGTVQPQHF
D: -; size: few; V: TRBV7-8; J: TRBJ1-5; DNA: TGTGCCAGCAGCTCTCAAAGGGACCAGCCCCAGCATTTT; CDR3: CASSSQRDQPQHF
D: -; size: -; V: TRBV7-9; J: TRBJ2-7; DNA: TGTGCCAGCAGCGACCCGTTAGGGGGTGGCGAGCAGTACTTC; CDR3: CASSDPLGGGEQYF
D: TRBD1; size: -; V: TRBV28; J: TRBJ2-2; DNA: TGTGCCAGCAGATACAGGGGGCTAAACACCGGGGAGCTGTTTTTT; CDR3: CASRYRGLNTGELFF
D: -; size: once; V: TRBV2; J: TRBJ1-5; DNA: TGTGCCAGCAACCCGGGACTCTATACGGGGCAGCCCCAGCATTTT; CDR3: CASNPGLYTGQPQHF
D: -; size: -; V: TRBV30; J: TRBJ1-5; DNA: TGTGCCTGGAGTGGGCAGGGGCTGAGCAATCAGCCCCAGCATTTT; CDR3: CAWSGQGLSNQPQHF
D: -; size: -; V: TRBV28; J: TRBJ2-2; DNA: TGTGCCAGCATGGGGAAAGCCGGCCGTCTAACCGGGGAGCTGTTTTTT; CDR3: CASMGKAGRLTGELFF
D: -; size: -; V: TRBV5-6; J: TRBJ2-1; DNA: TGTGCCAGCAGCTTTGGGCCATACGGCGGGGAGCAGTTCTTC; CDR3: CASSFGPYGGEQFF
D: -; size: -; V: TRBV11-3; J: TRBJ2-1; DNA: TGTGCCAGCAGCCACCTGGAGGTAGCTTCCGGAGAGCAGTTCTTC; CDR3: CASSHLEVASGEQFF
D: -; size: -; V: TRBV18; J: TRBJ2-5; DNA: TGTGCCAGCTCACCTCCTGACGGAGAGACCCAGTACTTC; CDR3: CASSPPDGETQYF
D: TRBD2; size: -; V: TRBV5-1; J: TRBJ2-3; DNA: TGCGCCAGCAGCCCCAGCGGGAGAGGCACAGATACGCAGTATTTT; CDR3: CASSPSGRGTDTQYF
D: -; size: -; V: TRBV21-1; J: TRBJ2-4; DNA: TGTGCCAGCAGCACCGAGACGGATCCCAAAAACATTCAGTACTTC; CDR3: CASSTETDPKNIQYF
D: TRBD2; size: many; V: TRBV11-1; J: TRBJ2-5; DNA: TGTGCCAGCAGCTTAAGTCGACTAGCGGTAACAGAGACCCAGTACTTC; CDR3: CASSLSRLAVTETQYF
D: -; size: -; V: TRBV28; J: TRBJ2-2; DNA: TGTGCCAGCAGTTCCCGGTGGGGCGGGCCGGACCAAACCGGGGAGCTGTTTTTT; CDR3: CASSSRWGGPDQTGELFF
D: TRBD1; size: -; V: TRBV18; J: TRBJ2-7; DNA: TGTGCCAGCTCCACAGTAGAGGGACAGGGGTACGAGCAGTACTTC; CDR3: CASSTVEGQGYEQYF
D: -; size: -; V: TRBV7-9; J: TRBJ2-3; DNA: TGTGCCAGCAGGTTCAGGCAACAAGATACGCAGTATTTT; CDR3: CASRFRQQDTQYF
D: -; size: -; V: TRBV5-8; J: TRBJ2-7; DNA: TGTGCCAGCAGCTTCCAGGGGAATTCAGACGAGCAGTACTTC; CDR3: CASSFQGNSDEQYF
D: -; size: few; V: TRBV9; J: TRBJ1-4; DNA: TGTGCCAGCAGCGTCGATACAGGTTTAGAAAAACTGTTTTTT; CDR3: CASSVDTGLEKLFF
D: -; size: -; V: TRBV10-3; J: TRBJ1-2; DNA: TGTGCCATCAGCCCGAACGCGGATAACTATGGCTACACCTTC; CDR3: CAISPNADNYGYTF
D: TRBD1; size: -; V: TRBV2; J: TRBJ2-7; DNA: TGTGCCAGCAGCCGACAGGGGGAGGTCGACGAGCAGTACTTC; CDR3: CASSRQGEVDEQYF
D: -; size: -; V: TRBV11-1; J: TRBJ1-2; DNA: TGTGCCAGCAGCTTATTCGGAGGACCGAGCCTCGTTGACTACACCTTC; CDR3: CASSLFGGPSLVDYTF
D: -; size: -; V: TRBV5-1; J: TRBJ2-5; DNA: TGCGCCAGCAGCTTGGGGGGCGGGACGGAGACCCAGTACTTC; CDR3: CASSLGGGTETQYF
D: TRBD2; size: -; V: TRBV28; J: TRBJ2-3; DNA: TGTGCCAGCAATCGAATGGTCACTAGCGGGAGTGATACGCAGTATTTT; CDR3: CASNRMVTSGSDTQYF
D: -; size: -; V: TRBV7-2; J: TRBJ2-1; DNA: TGTGCCAGCAGCTTAGGTGTTCGGCACCATGAGCAGTTCTTC; CDR3: CASSLGVRHHEQFF
D: TRBD2; size: -; V: TRBV28; J: TRBJ2-3; DNA: TGTGCCAGCAGACAGGGACTAGCGGGAGTTGGTACGCAGTATTTT; CDR3: CASRQGLAGVGTQYF
D: -; size: -; V: TRBV25-1; J: TRBJ2-1; DNA: TGTGCCAGCAGTGAATGGCAGAATGAGCAGTTCTTC; CDR3: CASSEWQNEQFF
D: TRBD1; size: -; V: TRBV2; J: TRBJ2-2; DNA: TGTGCCAGCACTCGGGACAGGGGCACCGGGGAGCTGTTTTTT; CDR3: CASTRDRGTGELFF
D: TRBD2; size: -; V: TRBV5-1; J: TRBJ2-7; DNA: TGCGCCAGCAGCTACATAGCGGGGTCTATCGAGCAGTACTTC; CDR3: CASSYIAGSIEQYF